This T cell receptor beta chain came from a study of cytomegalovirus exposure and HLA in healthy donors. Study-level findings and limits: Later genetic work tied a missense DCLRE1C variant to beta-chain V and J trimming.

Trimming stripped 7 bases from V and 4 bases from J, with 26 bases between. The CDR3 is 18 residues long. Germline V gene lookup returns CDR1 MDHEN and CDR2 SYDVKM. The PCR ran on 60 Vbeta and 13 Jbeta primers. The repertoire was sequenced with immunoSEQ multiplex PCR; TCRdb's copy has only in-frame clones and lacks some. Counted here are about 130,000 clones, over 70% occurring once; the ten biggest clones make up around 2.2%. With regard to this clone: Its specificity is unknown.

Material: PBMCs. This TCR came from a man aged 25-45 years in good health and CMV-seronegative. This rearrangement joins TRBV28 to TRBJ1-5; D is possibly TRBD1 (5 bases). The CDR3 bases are TGTGCCAGCACCCCCCCAACTTACAGGAGGGATAGGAATCAGCCCCAGCATTTT. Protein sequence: CASTPPTYRRDRNQPQHF.